This T cell receptor (beta chain) was recorded in a study of T cells after yellow fever vaccination. General study points: Peaking on day 5 versus 15, the secondary response was faster but weaker. Only a minor proportion of clonotypes was detected across both CD4 and CD8 compartments. Post-booster samples contained most primary-vaccination clones (more than 95% CD4, 88% CD8).

This CDR3 is 14 amino acids long. The germline V and J ends were trimmed by 0 bases and 6 bases, with 12 bases remaining between them. Germline V lookup: CDR1 LGHDT, CDR2 YNNKEL (reference sequence). It was through 5'RACE template switching that TCR cDNA was made, with a universal primer site and UMIs added. Using its own MiXCR run on the 5' RACE reads, TCRdb lists one record per CDR3 protein. The repertoire holds some 670,000 distinct CDR3 sequences, with around an eighth as singletons. This clonotype has just a few counts. Its antigen is unidentified. This TCR was sampled from a man aged 25 to 40 who received the YFV17D yellow fever vaccine. The source material was PBMCs, sampled on the day of the yellow fever booster vaccination. This chain joins TRBV3-1 and TRBJ2-7; D perhaps matches TRBD2 (6 bases). In DNA form, the CDR3 reads TGTGCCAGCAGCCAAGAAATTAGCGGAGGCGAGCAGTACTTC. Its protein is CASSQEISGGEQYF.